The 7 T cell receptor beta chains below all came from one sample that was sequenced in a study of cytomegalovirus exposure and HLA in healthy donors (dated by TCRdb to the late 2010s). Library preparation used the immunoSEQ multiplex PCR assay. The multiplex PCR relied on a mix of 60 forward primers for TCR Vbeta segments and 13 reverse primers for TCR Jbeta segments. Imported from immuneACCESS, the table was reduced by TCRdb to in-frame sequences with V and J called. These copies leave out some clones; in studies compared against another copy, an unresolved V gene accounts for under half, and the cause of the remainder is not known. In this sample the table shows around 160,000 clones, around 78% of which occur a single time. In total, the top ten clones hold 3% of the sample. Specimen: PBMCs. These TCRs come from a man aged 40-50 years in good health and CMV-seropositive.

This chain links TRBV5-1 with TRBJ1-4; 8 bases are shared with TRBD1. V trimming: 1 base; J trimming: 4 bases; junction bases outside the gene matches: 6. The CDR3 has 16 amino acids. Germline V lookup: CDR1 SGHRS, CDR2 YFSETQ. CDR3 sequence: CASSLTGGVGNEKLFF. DNA for the CDR3: TGCGCCAGCAGCTTGACAGGGGGAGTGGGTAATGAAAAACTGTTTTTT. The variable domain in full, with the rest retrieved from reference TRBV5-1 and TRBJ1-4, is KAGVTQTPRYLIKTRGQQVTLSCSPISGHRSVSWYQQTPGQGLQFLFEYFSETQRNKGNFPGRFSGRQFSNSRSEMNVSTLELGDSALYLCASSLTGGVGNEKLFFGSGTQLSVL.

The V and J genes are TRBV19 and TRBJ1-2; a weak D match, TRBD1 (6 bases). The CDR3 length is 14 residues. The V end was cut by 1 base, the J end by 6 bases, with 12 bases between. The germline V gene encodes CDR1 LNHDA and CDR2 SQIVND (reference sequence). The CDR3 DNA is TGTGCCAGTAGTATAGGAGGCAGGGGCGATGGCTACACCTTC. This translates into CASSIGGRGDGYTF.

The chain couples TRBV2 to TRBJ1-5; 7 nucleotides agree with TRBD1. The trim removed 6 bases at V and 8 bases at J, leaving 10 bases unmatched. This CDR3 has 14 residues. Looked up from germline, CDR1 is SNHLY and CDR2 is FYNNEI. Here the CDR3 DNA reads TGTGCCAGCAGAGAACAGGGGACGTTTAAGCCCCAGCATTTT. Encoded protein: CASREQGTFKPQHF.

CDR3 nucleotide sequence: TGTGCCAGTAGTGCAGATGTTGTGGGGACAGCGAAGTATTTT. Amino acids: CASSADVVGTAKYF. The chain links TRBV19 to TRBJ2-3; 7 positions match TRBD1. The V segment lost 5 bases and the J segment 13 bases; nucleotides outside the gene matches: 15. From germline, CDR1 is LNHDA and CDR2 SQIVND (reference sequence). The CDR3 loop spans 14 amino acids.

V usage is TRBV21-1 and J usage is TRBJ1-4; TRBD1 is taken as the D call from the table, unchecked against the DNA. TRBV21-1 is given as a pseudogene. The CDR3 loop spans 13 amino acids. CDR3 coding DNA: TGTGCCAGCAGTGACAGGGCGAATGAAAAACTGTTTTTT. Amino acid sequence: CASSDRANEKLFF.

The chain has TRBV18 and TRBJ1-5; 9 positions agree with TRBD1. Germline values: CDR1 KGHSH, CDR2 LQKENI. The CDR3 spans 17 residues. The junction had 10 bases not matched to a gene; V was cut back by 2 bases and J by 5 bases. The CDR3 loop reads CASSPSGTGISDQPQHF. The CDR3 DNA reads as TGTGCCAGCTCACCAAGTGGGACAGGGATTTCTGATCAGCCCCAGCATTTT. The variable domain in full, with the rest retrieved from reference TRBV18 and TRBJ1-5, is NAGVMQNPRHLVRRRGQEARLRCSPMKGHSHVYWYRQLPEEGLKFMVYLQKENIIDESGMPKERFSAEFPKEGPSILRIQQVVRGDSAAYFCASSPSGTGISDQPQHFGDGTRLSIL.

V usage is TRBV4-1 and J usage is TRBJ1-5; 8 nucleotides agree with TRBD1. The J segment lost 6 bases and the V segment lost 0 bases, leaving 4 bases of the junction unmatched. CDR3 length: 15 amino acids. Germline CDR1 MGHRA, CDR2 YSYEKL. CDR3 loop: CASSQDRGQGQPQHF. The CDR3 DNA reads TGCGCCAGCAGCCAAGACAGGGGGCAGGGTCAGCCCCAGCATTTT.